This T cell receptor (beta chain) was retrieved from a study of beta chain features in type 1 diabetes. Study-level findings and limits: Sampled from patients, naive, central memory and Treg TCRB repertoires appeared more similar than those sampled from healthy donors.

In the case of this clone: The antigen is not known.

Every isolated RNA sample was fully reverse transcribed, so sequencing captured expressed TCRB transcripts. Here immunoSEQ multiplex PCR was the method, and the copy in TCRdb shows in-frame clones only, minus some. This sample has under 95,000 clones, with approximately 32% found just once. Sequencing used stem cell memory CD4+ T cells from blood. This receptor was obtained from a woman between 18 and 29 years old in good health.

The CDR3 protein is CASSLVQRGRNSYNEQFF. In DNA form, the CDR3 reads TGCGCCAGCAGCTTGGTACAGCGGGGGCGGAACTCCTACAATGAGCAGTTCTTC. The chain recombines TRBV5-1 with TRBJ2-1; 8 positions match TRBD2. V was pared by 0 bases and J by 0 bases, with 8 bases of the junction left unmatched. Per the germline V gene, CDR1 is SGHRS and CDR2 is YFSETQ. This CDR3 region has 18 residues.